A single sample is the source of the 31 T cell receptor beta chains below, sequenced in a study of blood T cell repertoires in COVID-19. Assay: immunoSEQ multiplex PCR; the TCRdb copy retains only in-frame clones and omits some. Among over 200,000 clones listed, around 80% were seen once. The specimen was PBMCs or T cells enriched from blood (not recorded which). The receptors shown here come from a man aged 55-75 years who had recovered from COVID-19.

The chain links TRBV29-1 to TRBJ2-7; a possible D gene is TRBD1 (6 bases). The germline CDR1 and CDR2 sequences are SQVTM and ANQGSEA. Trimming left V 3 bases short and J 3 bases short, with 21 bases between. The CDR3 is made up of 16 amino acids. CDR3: CSVEGPAQGGFYEQYF. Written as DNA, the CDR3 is TGCAGCGTTGAGGGTCCCGCACAGGGTGGATTCTACGAGCAGTACTTC.

Written as DNA, the CDR3 is TGCGCCAGCAGCCAAGATTTCGCACAGGGGCTCAGTGGAAACACCATATATTTT. Amino acids: CASSQDFAQGLSGNTIYF. J is TRBJ1-3 and V is TRBV4-1; TRBD1 aligns across 7 bases. Per the germline V gene, CDR1 is MGHRA and CDR2 is YSYEKL. The CDR3 loop spans 18 amino acids. The V gene end was trimmed by 0 bases and the J gene end by 3 bases; junction bases not matched to a gene: 11.

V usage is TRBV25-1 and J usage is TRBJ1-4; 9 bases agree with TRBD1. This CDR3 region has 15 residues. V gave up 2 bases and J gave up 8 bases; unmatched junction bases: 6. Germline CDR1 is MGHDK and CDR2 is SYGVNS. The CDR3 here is CASSERTGAREKLFF. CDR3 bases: TGTGCCAGCAGTGAACGGACAGGGGCGAGGGAAAAACTGTTTTTT.

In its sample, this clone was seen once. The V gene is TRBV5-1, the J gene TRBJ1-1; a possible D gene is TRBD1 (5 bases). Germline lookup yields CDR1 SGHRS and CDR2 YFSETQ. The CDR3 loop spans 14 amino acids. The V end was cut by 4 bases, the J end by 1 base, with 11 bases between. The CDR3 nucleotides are TGCGCCAGCAGCCCACGGGGGGAGAACACTGAAGCTTTCTTT. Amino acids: CASSPRGENTEAFF.

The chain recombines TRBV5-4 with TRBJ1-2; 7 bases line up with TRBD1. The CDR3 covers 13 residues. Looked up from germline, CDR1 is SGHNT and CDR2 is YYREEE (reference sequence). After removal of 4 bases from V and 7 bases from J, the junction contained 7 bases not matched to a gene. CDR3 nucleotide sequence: TGTGCCAGCAGCCCCGACAGGGACCCTGGCTACACCTTC. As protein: CASSPDRDPGYTF.

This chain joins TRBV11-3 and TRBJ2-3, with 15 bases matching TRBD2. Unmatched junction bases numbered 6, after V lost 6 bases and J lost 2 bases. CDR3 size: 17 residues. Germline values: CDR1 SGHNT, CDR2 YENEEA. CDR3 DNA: TGTGCCAGCAGAATGGGACTAGCGGGGGGAATCACAGATACGCAGTATTTT. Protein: CASRMGLAGGITDTQYF.

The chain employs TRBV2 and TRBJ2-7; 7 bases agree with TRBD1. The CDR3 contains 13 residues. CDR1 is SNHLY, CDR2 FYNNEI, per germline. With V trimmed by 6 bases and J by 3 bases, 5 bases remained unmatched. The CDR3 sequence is CASRGTENYEQYF. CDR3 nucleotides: TGTGCCAGCAGGGGGACAGAGAACTACGAGCAGTACTTC.

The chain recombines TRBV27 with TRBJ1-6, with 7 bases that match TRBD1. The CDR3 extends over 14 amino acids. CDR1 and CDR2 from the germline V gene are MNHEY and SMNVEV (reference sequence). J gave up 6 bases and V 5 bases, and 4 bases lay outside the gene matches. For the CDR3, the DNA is TGTGCCAGCAGTACCGGGACAGCTAATTCACCCCTCCACTTT. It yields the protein CASSTGTANSPLHF.

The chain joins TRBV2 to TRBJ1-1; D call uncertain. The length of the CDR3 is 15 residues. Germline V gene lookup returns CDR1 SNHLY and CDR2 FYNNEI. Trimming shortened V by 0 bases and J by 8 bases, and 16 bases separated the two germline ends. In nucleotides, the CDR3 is TGTGCCAGCAGTGAAGCGGGCAGCGGTGGAAAGGAAGCTTTCTTT. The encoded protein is CASSEAGSGGKEAFF. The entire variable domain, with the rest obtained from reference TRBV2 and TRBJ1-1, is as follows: EPEVTQTPSHQVTQMGQEVILRCVPISNHLYFYWYRQILGQKVEFLVSFYNNEISEKSEIFDDQFSVERPDGSNFTLKIRSTKLEDSAMYFCASSEAGSGGKEAFFGQGTRLTVV.

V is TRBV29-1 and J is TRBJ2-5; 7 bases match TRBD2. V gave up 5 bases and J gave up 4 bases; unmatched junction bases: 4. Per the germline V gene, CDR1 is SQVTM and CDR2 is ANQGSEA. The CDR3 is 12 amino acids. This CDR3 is CSVRLAVETQYF. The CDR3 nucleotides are TGCAGCGTTAGACTAGCCGTAGAGACCCAGTACTTC.

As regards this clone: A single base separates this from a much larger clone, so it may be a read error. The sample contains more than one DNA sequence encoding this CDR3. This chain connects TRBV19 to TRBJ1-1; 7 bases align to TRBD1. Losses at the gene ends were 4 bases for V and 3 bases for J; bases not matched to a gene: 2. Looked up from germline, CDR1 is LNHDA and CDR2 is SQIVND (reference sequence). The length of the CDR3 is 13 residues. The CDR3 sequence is CASSTTGDTEAFF. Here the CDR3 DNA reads TGTGCCAGTAGTACCACAGGGGACACTGAAGCTTTCTTT.

CDR3 in DNA: TGCGCCAGCAGCCAGAGAGCGGGGGTCAATGAGCAGTTCTTC. Translated: CASSQRAGVNEQFF. V gene TRBV4-3 combines with J gene TRBJ2-1; 8 bases agree with TRBD2. Germline V gene lookup returns CDR1 LGHNA and CDR2 YSLEER. This CDR3 is 14 amino acids long. V trimming: 3 bases; J trimming: 6 bases; junction bases outside the gene matches: 4.

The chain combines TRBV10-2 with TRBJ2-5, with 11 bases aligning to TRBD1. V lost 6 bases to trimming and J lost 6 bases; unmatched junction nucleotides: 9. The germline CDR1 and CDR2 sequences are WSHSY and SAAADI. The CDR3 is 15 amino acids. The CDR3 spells CASRQGQGAKQTQYF. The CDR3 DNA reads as TGCGCCAGCAGGCAAGGACAGGGGGCGAAACAGACCCAGTACTTC.

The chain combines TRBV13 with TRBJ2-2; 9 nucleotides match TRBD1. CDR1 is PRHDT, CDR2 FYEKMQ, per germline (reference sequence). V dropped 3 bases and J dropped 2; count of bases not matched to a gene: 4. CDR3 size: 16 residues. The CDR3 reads CASSFGQGINTGELFF. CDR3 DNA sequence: TGTGCCAGCAGCTTCGGACAGGGGATTAACACCGGGGAGCTGTTTTTT.

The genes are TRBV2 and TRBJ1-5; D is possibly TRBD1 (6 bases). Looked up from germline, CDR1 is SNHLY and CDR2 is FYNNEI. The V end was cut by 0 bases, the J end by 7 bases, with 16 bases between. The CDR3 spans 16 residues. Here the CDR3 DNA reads TGTGCCAGCAGTGAAGCCATCACAGGGATGGGCCAGCCCCAGCATTTT. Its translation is CASSEAITGMGQPQHF. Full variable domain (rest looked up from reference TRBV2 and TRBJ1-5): EPEVTQTPSHQVTQMGQEVILRCVPISNHLYFYWYRQILGQKVEFLVSFYNNEISEKSEIFDDQFSVERPDGSNFTLKIRSTKLEDSAMYFCASSEAITGMGQPQHFGDGTRLSIL.

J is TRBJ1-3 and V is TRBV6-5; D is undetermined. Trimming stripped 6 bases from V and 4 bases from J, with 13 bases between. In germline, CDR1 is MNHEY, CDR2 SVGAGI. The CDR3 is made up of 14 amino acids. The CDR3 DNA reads TGTGCCAGCAGGGAGGAGCGGTGGGGAAACACCATATATTTT. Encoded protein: CASREERWGNTIYF.

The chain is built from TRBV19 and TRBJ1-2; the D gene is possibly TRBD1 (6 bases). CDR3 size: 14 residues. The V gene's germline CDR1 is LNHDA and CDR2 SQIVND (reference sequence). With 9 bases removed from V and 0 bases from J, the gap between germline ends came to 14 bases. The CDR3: CASKDRTANYGYTF. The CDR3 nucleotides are TGTGCCAGCAAAGACCGGACAGCTAACTATGGCTACACCTTC.

The CDR3 coding sequence is TGTGCCAGCAGCCGGGACCCGGGACAGGGCGTCTTGGAAGCTTTCTTT. This encodes CASSRDPGQGVLEAFF. This chain uses TRBV5-4 with TRBJ1-1, with 9 bases fitting TRBD1. This CDR3 spans 16 amino acids. V dropped 4 bases and J dropped 8; count of bases not matched to a gene: 15. Germline assignment: CDR1 SGHNT and CDR2 YYREEE (reference sequence).

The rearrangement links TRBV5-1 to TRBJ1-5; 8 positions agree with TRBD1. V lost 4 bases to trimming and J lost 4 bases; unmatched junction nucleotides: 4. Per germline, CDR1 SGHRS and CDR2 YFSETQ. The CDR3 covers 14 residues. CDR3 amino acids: CASSPTGANQPQHF. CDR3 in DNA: TGCGCCAGCAGCCCGACAGGGGCAAATCAGCCCCAGCATTTT.

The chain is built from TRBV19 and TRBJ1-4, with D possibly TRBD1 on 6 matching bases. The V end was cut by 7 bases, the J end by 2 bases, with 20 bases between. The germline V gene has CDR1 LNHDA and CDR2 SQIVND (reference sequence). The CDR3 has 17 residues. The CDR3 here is CASTRSGGLGTNEKLFF. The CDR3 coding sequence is TGTGCCAGTACCAGGTCGGGGGGCCTTGGGACTAATGAAAAACTGTTTTTT.

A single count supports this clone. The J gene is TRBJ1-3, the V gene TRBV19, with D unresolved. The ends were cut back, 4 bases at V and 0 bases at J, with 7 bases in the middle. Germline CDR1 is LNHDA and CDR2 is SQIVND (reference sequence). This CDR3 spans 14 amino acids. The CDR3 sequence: CASSTTHSGNTIYF. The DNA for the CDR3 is TGTGCCAGTAGTACTACCCACTCTGGAAACACCATATATTTT.

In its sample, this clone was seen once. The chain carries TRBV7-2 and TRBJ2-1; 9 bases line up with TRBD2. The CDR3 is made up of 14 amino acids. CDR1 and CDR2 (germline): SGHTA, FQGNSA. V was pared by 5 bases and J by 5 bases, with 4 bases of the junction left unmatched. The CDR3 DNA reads TGTGCCAGCAGCCCTAGCGGGGTCCACAATGAGCAGTTCTTC. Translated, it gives CASSPSGVHNEQFF.

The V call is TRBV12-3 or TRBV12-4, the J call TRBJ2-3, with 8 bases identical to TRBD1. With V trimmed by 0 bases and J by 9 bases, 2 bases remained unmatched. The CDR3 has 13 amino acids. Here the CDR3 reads CASSLATGETQYF. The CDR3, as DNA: TGTGCCAGCAGTTTAGCGACAGGGGAAACGCAGTATTTT.

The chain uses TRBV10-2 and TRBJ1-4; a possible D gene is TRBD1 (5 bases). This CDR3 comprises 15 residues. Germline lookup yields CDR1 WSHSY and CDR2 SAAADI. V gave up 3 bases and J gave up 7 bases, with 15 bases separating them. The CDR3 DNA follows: TGCGCCAGCAGTGATGGCGGCAGGGCTACTGAAAAACTGTTTTTT. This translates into CASSDGGRATEKLFF.

In nucleotides, the CDR3 is TGCAGCGTTGAAGTCCCAGGGGATCCCTACGAGCAGTACTTC. Protein product: CSVEVPGDPYEQYF. The chain recombines TRBV29-1 with TRBJ2-7; D might be TRBD1 (6 bases). Looked up from germline, CDR1 is SQVTM and CDR2 is ANQGSEA. V lost 1 base and J lost 2, with 12 bases in between. CDR3 length: 14 residues.

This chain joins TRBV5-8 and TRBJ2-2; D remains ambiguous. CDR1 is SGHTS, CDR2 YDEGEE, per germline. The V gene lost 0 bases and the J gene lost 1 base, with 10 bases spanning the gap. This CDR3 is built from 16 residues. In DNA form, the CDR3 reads TGTGCCAGCAGCTTGGGATTTGGTAGGAACACCGGGGAGCTGTTTTTT. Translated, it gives CASSLGFGRNTGELFF. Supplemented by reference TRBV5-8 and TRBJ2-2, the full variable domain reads EAGVTQSPTHLIKTRGQQATLRCSPISGHTSVYWYQQALGLGLQFLLWYDEGEERNRGNFPPRFSGRQFPNYSSELNVNALELEDSALYLCASSLGFGRNTGELFFGEGSRLTVL.

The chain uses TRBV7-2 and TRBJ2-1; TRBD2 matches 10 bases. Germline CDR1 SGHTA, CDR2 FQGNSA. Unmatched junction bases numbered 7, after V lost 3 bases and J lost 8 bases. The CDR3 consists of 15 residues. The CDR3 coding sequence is TGTGCCAGCAGCTTGGGAGCGGGGGGGTTTGATGAGCAGTTCTTC. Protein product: CASSLGAGGFDEQFF.

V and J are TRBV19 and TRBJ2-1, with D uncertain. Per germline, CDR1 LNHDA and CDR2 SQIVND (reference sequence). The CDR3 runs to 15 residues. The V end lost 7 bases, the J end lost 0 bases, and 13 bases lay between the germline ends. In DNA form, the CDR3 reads TGTGCCAGTACCCCTCGGCGGAGCTCCTACAATGAGCAGTTCTTC. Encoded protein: CASTPRRSSYNEQFF.

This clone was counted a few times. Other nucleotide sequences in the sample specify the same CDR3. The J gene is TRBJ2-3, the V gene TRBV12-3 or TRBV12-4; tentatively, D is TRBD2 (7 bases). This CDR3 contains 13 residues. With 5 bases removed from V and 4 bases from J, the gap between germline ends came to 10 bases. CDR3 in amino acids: CASSPGGPDTQYF. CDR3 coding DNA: TGTGCCAGCAGTCCGGGGGGCCCAGATACGCAGTATTTT.

The CDR3 region is CASSVGSGASTDTQYF. The CDR3 bases are TGTGCCAGCAGCGTAGGTAGCGGGGCTAGCACAGATACGCAGTATTTT. V usage is TRBV9 and J usage is TRBJ2-3, with 8 positions matching TRBD2. From germline, CDR1 is SGDLS and CDR2 YYNGEE. V lost 0 bases and J lost 0; bases outside the gene matches: 3. The CDR3 has 16 amino acids.

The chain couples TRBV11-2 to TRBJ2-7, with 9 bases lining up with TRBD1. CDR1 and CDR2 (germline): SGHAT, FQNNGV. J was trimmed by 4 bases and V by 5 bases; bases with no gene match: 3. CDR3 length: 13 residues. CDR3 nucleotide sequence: TGTGCCAGCAGCACCGGGACAGGGTACGAGCAGTACTTC. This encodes CASSTGTGYEQYF.